This T cell receptor beta chain was sequenced during a study of cytomegalovirus exposure and HLA in healthy donors. Study-wide findings and caveats: According to the study, 160 or so TCR beta chains were cytomegalovirus-associated. Reportedly, cytomegalovirus status was diagnosed with high sensitivity and specificity.

The data were produced by immunoSEQ multiplex PCR, yet TCRdb's version contains in-frame clones alone and is incomplete. The repertoire holds some 110,000 clones, about 85% seen once, with around 4.5% in the top ten. As regards this clone: Its antigen remains unidentified.

Germline V gives CDR1 MNHNY, CDR2 SVGAGI (reference sequence). The CDR3 sequence is 12 residues long. The germline V and J ends were trimmed by 3 bases and 9 bases, with 9 bases remaining between them. The sample taken for sequencing was PBMCs. The source is a man aged 18 to 30 in good health and CMV-seropositive. This rearrangement joins TRBV6-6 to TRBJ2-1, with D unclear. The CDR3 is CASSYAETEQFF. CDR3 bases: TGTGCCAGCAGTTATGCGGAAACTGAGCAGTTCTTC.